This T cell receptor beta chain stems from a study of blood T cell repertoires in COVID-19 (dated by TCRdb to 2018 to 2020). In the study overall: Samples from collaborators originated in the United States, Italy and Spain and spanned both the acute and convalescent phases of COVID-19. The material from the prospective study consisted of cDNA or gDNA derived from T cells, B-cell-depleted T cells, or PBMCs. Deeply sampled blood TCRbeta repertoires from subjects exposed to, actively infected with, or recovered from COVID-19 were included in the dataset. A freely available public database, intended as a resource for researchers studying the immune response to SARS-CoV-2, is where the repertoires were released. The samples were drawn from two sources: the first 160 participants of the ongoing ImmuneRACE study, and fewer than 1,500 subjects contributed by 6 global collaborators. Nearly every sample came with metadata listing a de-identified subject ID, COVID-19 status, age in years and sex. Where available, HLA class I and class II types were taken from metadata supplied by the sample provider and were not determined by assay-based typing. What the study reported, not specific to this receptor: How much clinical and demographic metadata was included differed by source and by participant, and the metadata was provided uncurated.

CDR1 and CDR2 are drawn from the germline V gene: MNHEY, SVGEGT. From its cysteine to its phenylalanine, the CDR3 spans 13 amino acids. Only CDR3 DNA is held: 39 bases, read in frame from base 1. V loses 2 bases, J loses 6 bases, and the germline ends lie 7 bases apart. Participants in the prospective study were enrolled through a virtual design, were aged roughly 18 to 90 years, and lived in roughly 26 United States geographic areas. Cohort assignment in the prospective study relied on participant-reported clinical history from a screening survey and a study questionnaire. Exposed participants were defined as having been in contact with someone with a PCR-confirmed or clinician-diagnosed COVID-19 case within 2 weeks of study entry. Mobile phlebotomists in the prospective study collected whole blood, serum and a nasopharyngeal or oropharyngeal swab from every participant. Additional blood draws and questionnaires over an approximately 2-month period could optionally be provided by prospective study participants. Prospective study blood samples were shipped either frozen or at room temperature before DNA extraction.

The immunoSEQ Assay, a bias-controlled multiplex PCR, was used to amplify TCRbeta CDR3 regions from genomic DNA. Regarding the original processing steps: The number of nucleated cells in each sample was estimated from the amplification of reference gene primers within the assay. Sequence reads were collapsed and filtered to measure the absolute abundance of every unique TCRbeta CDR3 rearrangement. For each sample, productive Simpson clonality was calculated as the square root of Simpson's diversity index over productive rearrangements. In its TCRdb copy, this immuneACCESS table keeps in-frame sequences only and misses some clones. Where compared with another copy, unresolved V genes explain less than half of these, and the others have no known cause. The DNA was the basis for D and trimming; V, J and clone size are from that table. The sample table holds about 220,000 clones, of which under 90% were seen once. The ten largest clones represent 4.5% to 5% of the sample.

This clone has only one observation. Its antigen is still unknown. It has no much larger one-base neighbor in the sample; base qualities were not kept. This clonotype was obtained from a woman in her fifties or sixties who had been exposed to COVID-19. The sample was PBMCs or T cells enriched from blood (not recorded which). Here the chain combines TRBV6-2 or TRBV6-3 and TRBJ1-4; the D gene cannot be named for sure. The CDR3 protein is CASSYEVYEKLFF. The nucleotides are TGTGCCAGCAGTTACGAGGTATATGAAAAACTGTTTTTT.